The subject of this entry is one T cell receptor (beta chain). The data were obtained in a study of CD8 T cells in Susac syndrome. The TEMRA cells underwent FACS enrichment, while the CD8+ and CD4+ T cells underwent negative isolation. RNA in amounts of 0.5 to 1 ug was reverse transcribed with random hexamers. Multiplex immunoSEQ PCR targeted 54 Vbeta and 13 Jbeta TCR beta segments. TCRdb itself ran the immunoSEQ multiplex PCR reads through MiXCR, one entry per CDR3 protein. The sample holds about 200,000 distinct CDR3 sequences, 95% seen once. V dropped 10 bases and J dropped 4 bases, with 10 bases sitting between them. CDR1 is SNHLY and CDR2 is FYNNEI in the germline V gene. This CDR3 has 11 amino acids.

This TCR was sampled from a human donor in good health. Sequenced: CD4+ T cells from PBMCs. This sequence joins TRBV2 and TRBJ1-1, with TRBD1 as a possible D gene (5 bases). The CDR3 coding sequence is TGTGCCACGGGACGGGTCACTGAAGCTTTCTTT. Its protein product is CATGRVTEAFF. The full variable domain, its missing parts supplied by reference TRBV2 and TRBJ1-1, is EPEVTQTPSHQVTQMGQEVILRCVPISNHLYFYWYRQILGQKVEFLVSFYNNEISEKSEIFDDQFSVERPDGSNFTLKIRSTKLEDSAMYFCATGRVTEAFFGQGTRLTVV.